The rows below give T cell receptor beta chains drawn from one sample of a study of T cell responses to AZD1222 COVID-19 vaccine. Sequenced by immunoSEQ multiplex PCR; TCRdb stores in-frame clones only, minus some. This table holds roughly 110,000 clones, roughly 87% found once. This material consisted of peripheral blood, taken on day 0 of AZD1222 vaccination. Every receptor here comes from an adult in good health. Both conserved end residues are part of each CDR3. Fields, in order: V gene, clone size, J gene, D gene, CDR3 protein, CDR3 DNA. A D gene is named only where the DNA matches it firmly. Size values are once, few and many counts, or a class for expanded clones, and some rows have none.

TRBV7-2	.	TRBJ2-7	.	CASSNTLGFYEQYF	TGTGCCAGCAGCAATACCCTCGGCTTCTACGAGCAGTACTTC
TRBV27	once	TRBJ1-2	.	CASSLAGRSGYTF	TGTGCCAGCAGTTTAGCAGGGAGGAGCGGCTACACCTTC
TRBV11-3	.	TRBJ2-2	.	CASSARDTGTGELFF	TGTGCCAGCAGCGCGCGGGATACGGGCACCGGGGAGCTGTTTTTT
TRBV18	.	TRBJ1-5	.	CASSPGAGNQPQHF	TGTGCCAGCTCACCAGGGGCAGGTAATCAGCCCCAGCATTTT
TRBV6-4	few	TRBJ2-1	TRBD2	CASSDSGGSSYNEQFF	TGTGCCAGCAGTGATAGCGGGGGGAGCTCCTACAATGAGCAGTTCTTC
TRBV25-1	few	TRBJ2-3	.	CASSDWGPSASDTQYF	TGTGCCAGCAGTGACTGGGGGCCCTCGGCCTCGGATACGCAGTATTTT
TRBV30	.	TRBJ1-1	.	CAWSVGSVNTEAFF	TGTGCCTGGAGTGTTGGGTCAGTGAACACTGAAGCTTTCTTT
TRBV5-6	.	TRBJ2-7	TRBD1	CASSLQGSTYEQYF	TGTGCCAGCAGCTTACAGGGGTCAACCTACGAGCAGTACTTC
TRBV6-5	.	TRBJ1-2	TRBD1	CASRAPGQGLVGYTF	TGTGCCAGCAGAGCCCCGGGACAGGGTCTAGTTGGCTACACCTTC
TRBV6-2/TRBV6-3	.	TRBJ2-6	.	CASSYSFSDYSGANVLTF	TGTGCCAGCAGTTACTCGTTCTCAGACTACTCTGGGGCCAACGTCCTGACTTTC
TRBV9	.	TRBJ2-1	TRBD2	CASSDRSGGPGDEQFF	TGTGCCAGCAGCGACAGGAGCGGGGGGCCTGGGGATGAGCAGTTCTTC
TRBV19	.	TRBJ1-5	.	CASSEVVQPQHF	TGTGCCAGTAGCGAGGTAGTGCAGCCCCAGCATTTT
TRBV6-4	.	TRBJ2-1	.	CASSEVVSSANEQFF	TGTGCCAGCAGTGAAGTCGTTAGTTCAGCTAATGAGCAGTTCTTC
TRBV5-6	many	TRBJ2-7	.	CASSRSRSWASYEQYF	TGTGCCAGCAGCCGATCAAGGAGCTGGGCCTCCTACGAGCAGTACTTC
TRBV18	few	TRBJ2-7	.	CASSSDPVYEQYF	TGTGCCAGCTCGTCTGATCCCGTCTACGAGCAGTACTTC
TRBV6-4	.	TRBJ2-1	.	CASSDETRGGNEQFF	TGTGCCAGCAGTGACGAGACTAGGGGTGGCAATGAGCAGTTCTTC
TRBV18	.	TRBJ1-5	.	CASSDGQSNQPQHF	TGTGCCAGCTCAGACGGACAGAGCAATCAGCCCCAGCATTTT